A selection of T cell receptor beta chains follows, all from one sample in a study of cytomegalovirus exposure and HLA in healthy donors. Method: immunoSEQ multiplex PCR; TCRdb's copy keeps in-frame clones and lacks some. Here the sample spans some 150,000 clones, over 70% being singletons. The material sequenced was PBMCs. These receptors originate from a man under 40 in good health and CMV-seronegative. CDR3s include the opening cysteine and the closing phenylalanine or tryptophan. The D gene is left open where the match is weak.

TRBD1,TRBV7-9,CASSEGQGTTNEKLFF
TRBD1,TRBV19,CASRGQGFYGYTF
.,TRBV30,CAWSVGNTYEQYF
TRBD1,TRBV12-5,CASGVTGANTEAFF
.,TRBV19,CASSRRGFPNTVELFF
.,TRBV28,CASSRRQPWETQYF
TRBD1,TRBV9,CASSEGTGIYSNQPQHF
.,TRBV28,CASSLAGRGYGYTF
.,TRBV27,CASSEEGTRLAMNTEAFF
TRBD1,TRBV11-2,CASFSARDSEKLFF
.,TRBV5-1,CASSSGATGNMNTEAFF
TRBD1,TRBV13,CASSTALRAGTGSEETQYF
TRBD1,TRBV6-5,CATRTGQRETQYF
.,TRBV4-1,CASSQATARTEAFF
TRBD2,TRBV6-1,CASSVGLAKAYEQYF
TRBD1,TRBV10-3,CAISDPGQGAIGELFF
.,TRBV30,CAWSLDRYTEAFF
TRBD1,TRBV7-9,CASSWDRGNEKLFF
.,TRBV5-8,CASSLDVGTRAKNIQYF
.,TRBV5-1,CASSLTGPTEAFF
TRBD1,TRBV6-5,CASSIQGTGTDTQYF
.,TRBV9,CASSVDPSAGLVYEQYF
TRBD2,TRBV5-8,CASSPIAGGRHEQFF
TRBD1,TRBV18,CASSPGQGAREQYF
TRBD2,TRBV6-1,CASRTGLAGGETQYF
.,TRBV19,CASSAHQGNSNQPQHF
.,TRBV30,CAWSVRQGRRGYTF